Shown below are 29 T cell receptor beta chains from a single sample sequenced in a study of neurological immune-mediated disorders. Using its own MiXCR run on the 5' RACE reads, TCRdb lists one record per CDR3 protein. Among about 59,000 distinct CDR3 sequences, about 13% were seen once, and the ten largest hold about 10%. The sequencing sample was made of PBMCs. These receptors originate from a woman aged 60 to 75 with HTLV-1-associated myelopathy (HAM/TSP).

This clonotype has a count of ten or more. The chain combines TRBV9 with TRBJ1-1, with a tentative D call TRBD1 (6 bases). Trimming took 4 bases from V and 4 from J, leaving 14 bases between them. This CDR3 comprises 14 residues. CDR1 and CDR2 from the germline V gene are SGDLS and YYNGEE. The CDR3 coding sequence is TGTGCCAGCAGCTGGGGTGGCAGGGGCACTGAAGCTTTCTTT. Protein: CASSWGGRGTEAFF.

There are many counts of this clonotype. This chain links TRBV21-1 with TRBJ2-4; the table gives TRBD2 as D, unverified against the DNA. TRBV21-1 is a pseudogene locus. There are 14 residues in the CDR3. The CDR3: CASPRGRAKNIQYF. Here the CDR3 DNA reads TGTGCCAGCCCTAGAGGGAGGGCCAAAAACATTCAGTACTTC.

This chain links TRBV20-1 with TRBJ2-7, with 8 bases identical to TRBD2. Germline CDR1 and CDR2: DFQATT and SNEGSKA (reference sequence). CDR3 length equals 15 residues. The V segment lost 2 bases and the J segment 5 bases; nucleotides outside the gene matches: 11. CDR3 residues: CSARRLATPSDEQYF. The CDR3 nucleotides are TGCAGTGCTAGACGACTAGCGACCCCTTCGGACGAGCAGTACTTC.

The chain combines TRBV27 with TRBJ2-5; 14 bases fit TRBD2. CDR3 size: 19 residues. The J segment lost 6 bases and the V segment lost 5 bases, leaving 17 bases of the junction unmatched. The germline gives CDR1 MNHEY, CDR2 SMNVEV (reference sequence). CDR3 amino acids: CASSLSLGGTSGRRQTQYF. The CDR3 nucleotides are TGTGCCAGCAGTCTTAGTTTAGGTGGGACTAGCGGGAGAAGGCAGACCCAGTACTTC.

The chain is built from TRBV3-1 and TRBJ2-1; 10 bases map to TRBD2. Germline CDR1 LGHDT, CDR2 YNNKEL (reference sequence). The CDR3 totals 19 residues. With 4 bases clipped from V and 0 bases from J, the junction kept 12 bases outside the gene matches. DNA for the CDR3: TGTGCCAGCAGCCCTATAATTGAGCGGGAGGGCCGCTCCTACAATGAGCAGTTCTTC. This sequence encodes CASSPIIEREGRSYNEQFF.

There are many counts of this clonotype. The V and J genes are TRBV20-1 and TRBJ2-7, with 8 bases fitting TRBD1. Per germline, CDR1 DFQATT and CDR2 SNEGSKA (reference sequence). J was trimmed by 6 bases and V by 0 bases; bases with no gene match: 7. The CDR3 totals 14 residues. The chain's CDR3 is CSARDSQGAGEQYF. The DNA for the CDR3 is TGCAGTGCTAGAGATTCGCAGGGGGCAGGCGAGCAGTACTTC.

This clonotype was picked up many times. The V gene is TRBV6-5, the J gene TRBJ1-1, with D tentatively TRBD1 (5 bases). The CDR3 loop spans 14 amino acids. The V gene lost 5 bases and the J gene lost 7 bases, with 17 bases spanning the gap. In germline, CDR1 is MNHEY, CDR2 SVGAGI. CDR3 amino acids: CASSTSGTYHEAFF. CDR3 in DNA: TGTGCCAGCAGTACCTCTGGGACCTACCATGAAGCTTTCTTT.

The rearrangement uses TRBV27 and TRBJ1-2; 7 bases map to TRBD1. Germline trimming cut 3 bases from V and 2 bases from J; bases unmatched to any gene: 3. Germline V gives CDR1 MNHEY, CDR2 SMNVEV (reference sequence). The CDR3 loop spans 14 amino acids. CDR3 protein: CASSFGRGNYGYTF. CDR3 DNA: TGTGCCAGCAGTTTCGGCAGGGGGAACTATGGCTACACCTTC.

This clonotype was detected ten times or more. This chain uses TRBV6-6 with TRBJ2-1, with 9 bases lining up with TRBD2. The CDR3 consists of 15 residues. The junction had 13 bases not matched to a gene; V was cut back by 3 bases and J by 13 bases. Germline V gives CDR1 MNHNY, CDR2 SVGAGI (reference sequence). CDR3 coding DNA: TGTGCCAGCAGTTATGGGCGGGAGGGCCGGGGAGAACAGTTCTTC. It yields the protein CASSYGREGRGEQFF.

The CDR3 DNA is TGCGCCAGCAGCTTGAGAACAGGGAACACTGAAGCTTTCTTT. It encodes CASSLRTGNTEAFF. The chain employs TRBV5-1 and TRBJ1-1; weak D call: TRBD1 (5 bases). Per the germline V gene, CDR1 is SGHRS and CDR2 is YFSETQ. The CDR3 spans 14 residues. V shed 1 base and J shed 1 base, with 8 bases lying between them.

This clonotype was counted many times. This sequence joins TRBV20-1 and TRBJ1-5, with 8 bases identical to TRBD1. Germline V CDR1 and CDR2: DFQATT, SNEGSKA (reference sequence). This CDR3 has 16 amino acids. With 0 bases clipped from V and 3 bases from J, the junction kept 7 bases outside the gene matches. CDR3 bases: TGCAGTGCTAGAGACCCCGGACAGGGCATCAATCAGCCCCAGCATTTT. It yields the protein CSARDPGQGINQPQHF.

Ten or more counts support this clonotype. V is TRBV10-3 and J is TRBJ2-3; 8 bases map to TRBD2. In germline, CDR1 is ENHRY, CDR2 SYGVKD. The CDR3 contains 17 residues. J lost 2 bases, V lost 3 bases, and 10 bases had no gene match. The CDR3, as DNA: TGTGCCATCAGTGAAGGGGTGATTAGCGGGAACACAGATACGCAGTATTTT. It encodes CAISEGVISGNTDTQYF.

The sample holds many counts of this clonotype. The chain couples TRBV5-1 to TRBJ2-7; D could derive from TRBD1 or TRBD2 (6 bases each). The V and J ends lost 5 bases and 2 bases respectively, with 17 bases between them. Germline V gene data show CDR1 as SGHRS and CDR2 as YFSETQ. This CDR3 has 15 amino acids. The CDR3 nucleotides are TGCGCCAGCAGTCCCGCGGGGACACGGACCTACGAGCAGTACTTC. It yields the protein CASSPAGTRTYEQYF.

The chain links TRBV9 to TRBJ2-1, with D possibly matching TRBD1 (6 bases). This CDR3 comprises 19 residues. Germline V gene lookup returns CDR1 SGDLS and CDR2 YYNGEE. V lost 3 bases to trimming and J lost 0 bases, with 22 bases between them. CDR3 bases: TGTGCCAGCAGCGCGCGACAGGTAGCAGCAGAAAACTCCTACAATGAGCAGTTCTTC. Translation: CASSARQVAAENSYNEQFF.

This clonotype was found many times. The chain joins TRBV12-3 or TRBV12-4 to TRBJ2-6; TRBD1 or TRBD2 may be the D gene (6 bases each). V was clipped by 5 bases and J by 2 bases, with 13 bases between them. The CDR3 has 16 residues. The CDR3 DNA reads as TGTGCCAGCAGTCAGAGGGGGGAGCCTGGGGCCAACGTCCTGACTTTC. This codes for CASSQRGEPGANVLTF.

At least ten counts were recorded for this clonotype. J is TRBJ2-7 and V is TRBV6-5; D unresolved. Germline CDR1 reads MNHEY; CDR2 reads SVGAGI. This CDR3 is built from 14 residues. V was clipped by 6 bases and J by 0 bases, with 12 bases between them. In DNA form, the CDR3 reads TGTGCCAGCAGCTTACGGCAGCCCTCCTACGAGCAGTACTTC. It specifies CASSLRQPSYEQYF.

This clonotype was detected many times. V usage is TRBV20-1 and J usage is TRBJ2-4, with D possibly matching TRBD2 (7 bases). Germline loops: CDR1 DFQATT, CDR2 SNEGSKA (reference sequence). The V end was cut by 2 bases, the J end by 0 bases, with 14 bases between. This CDR3 region has 16 residues. The CDR3 is CSARRGRAEAKNIQYF. In DNA, the CDR3 is TGCAGTGCTAGAAGGGGGAGGGCCGAAGCCAAAAACATTCAGTACTTC.

This clonotype was counted ten times or more. The rearrangement joins TRBV20-1 to TRBJ2-3, with D hard to call. The CDR3 spans 13 residues. Per the germline V gene, CDR1 is DFQATT and CDR2 is SNEGSKA (reference sequence). The V and J ends lost 5 bases and 0 bases respectively, with 9 bases between them. The CDR3 DNA sequence: TGCAGTGCTCTCAGCTACAGCACAGATACGCAGTATTTT. It encodes CSALSYSTDTQYF.

This clonotype was counted at least ten times. This chain joins TRBV3-1 and TRBJ2-1, with unresolved D. This CDR3 spans 12 amino acids. The germline V gene has CDR1 LGHDT and CDR2 YNNKEL (reference sequence). Trimming removed 1 base at V and 9 bases at J, with 7 bases between. DNA of the CDR3: TGTGCCAGCAGCCAAGGGCCCACTGAGCAGTTCTTC. This translates into CASSQGPTEQFF.

This clonotype has at least ten counts. The chain recombines TRBV3-1 with TRBJ2-1; 9 nucleotides line up with TRBD2. The length of the CDR3 is 16 residues. Germline trimming cut 1 base from V and 7 bases from J; bases unmatched to any gene: 8. Germline V gives CDR1 LGHDT, CDR2 YNNKEL (reference sequence). CDR3 in amino acids: CASSQGPGTSSNEQFF. For the CDR3, the DNA is TGTGCCAGCAGCCAAGGGCCCGGGACTAGCTCGAATGAGCAGTTCTTC.

This clonotype was counted many times. The rearrangement links TRBV18 to TRBJ1-2; D possibly corresponds to TRBD1 (6 bases). V lost 3 bases to trimming and J lost 13 bases, with 21 bases between them. The CDR3 consists of 14 residues. Germline V gene lookup returns CDR1 KGHSH and CDR2 LQKENI. CDR3 residues: CASSPSRDRPIGTF. DNA for the CDR3: TGTGCCAGCTCACCCTCCCGAGACAGGCCCATCGGCACCTTC.

This clonotype came up many times. The V and J genes are TRBV10-3 and TRBJ2-3; 8 bases align to TRBD2. Germline CDR1 is ENHRY and CDR2 is SYGVKD. This CDR3 spans 14 amino acids. The V gene end was trimmed by 0 bases and the J gene end by 7 bases; junction bases not matched to a gene: 3. The CDR3 loop is CAISESRLANTQYF. In nucleotides, the CDR3 is TGTGCCATCAGTGAGTCCCGACTAGCGAATACGCAGTATTTT.

The rearrangement links TRBV4-1 to TRBJ2-2, with D perhaps being TRBD1 or TRBD2 (5 bases each). V was shortened by 0 bases and J by 0 bases, with 8 bases between the two germline ends. The CDR3 totals 16 residues. Germline CDR1 MGHRA, CDR2 YSYEKL. CDR3 sequence (DNA): TGCGCCAGCAGCCAAGAGGGACGGACGAACACCGGGGAGCTGTTTTTT. Translated, it gives CASSQEGRTNTGELFF.

Many counts were recorded for this clonotype. The chain links TRBV4-2 to TRBJ2-5, with a possible D match to TRBD1 (6 bases). The germline V gene encodes CDR1 LGHNA and CDR2 YNFKEQ. The CDR3 sequence is 16 residues long. V was pared by 4 bases and J by 2 bases, with 17 bases between. As DNA, the CDR3 is TGTGCCAGCAGCCGCTCCCACGGACAGCCTCAAGAGACCCAGTACTTC. The encoded protein is CASSRSHGQPQETQYF.

There are a few counts of this clonotype. The CDR3, as DNA: TGTGCCAGCAGTTTATTGATAAAGCGGGAGGGCCGACGGGCAGATACGCAGTATTTT. Translated: CASSLLIKREGRRADTQYF. The gene calls are TRBV27 and TRBJ2-3; 10 positions match TRBD2. With 1 base clipped from V and 4 bases from J, the junction kept 14 bases outside the gene matches. Germline lookup yields CDR1 MNHEY and CDR2 SMNVEV (reference sequence). The CDR3 spans 19 residues.

This clonotype was found many times. V gene TRBV10-3 combines with J gene TRBJ2-3; TRBD1 might be the D (6 bases). V was pared by 11 bases and J by 3 bases, with 18 bases between. Germline values: CDR1 ENHRY, CDR2 SYGVKD. The CDR3 is 14 residues long. The CDR3 loop is CAASPRQETDTQYF. CDR3 nucleotides: TGTGCCGCCAGTCCGCGACAGGAGACAGATACGCAGTATTTT.

The chain joins TRBV20-1 to TRBJ2-3; 9 bases agree with TRBD2. After removal of 6 bases from V and 9 bases from J, the junction contained 16 bases not matched to a gene. The CDR3 has 15 amino acids. CDR1 is DFQATT and CDR2 is SNEGSKA in the germline V gene (reference sequence). CDR3 nucleotide sequence: TGCAGTGCCATCCCACACTCTAGCGGGGCCGGGACGCAGTATTTT. Amino acid sequence: CSAIPHSSGAGTQYF.

At least ten counts were recorded for this clonotype. This chain joins TRBV20-1 and TRBJ1-5, with TRBD1 matching 7 bases. V shed 2 bases, J shed 6 bases, and the junction held 10 bases outside the gene matches. The germline V gene encodes CDR1 DFQATT and CDR2 SNEGSKA (reference sequence). This CDR3 contains 15 residues. The CDR3 nucleotides read TGCAGTGCTAGACCGGCCCGACAGGGCGGTCAGCCCCAGCATTTT. This translates into CSARPARQGGQPQHF.

This clonotype was seen many times. V usage is TRBV10-3 and J usage is TRBJ1-1; the D gene is possibly TRBD1 (6 bases). CDR3 size: 14 residues. Trimming cost V 8 bases and J 2 bases, with 15 bases left between them. The germline V gene has CDR1 ENHRY and CDR2 SYGVKD. The CDR3, as DNA: TGTGCCATCCAAATCGGGACACAAAACACTGAAGCTTTCTTT. Amino acid sequence: CAIQIGTQNTEAFF.